This T cell receptor (beta chain) was retrieved from a study of technical replicates of blood from several donors. Repertoires were generated with immunoSEQ multiplex PCR, while TCRdb's copy carries only in-frame clones and drops some. Found here are under 95,000 clones, 85% to 95% of them singletons; the top ten hold roughly 0.25%. In this sample, this clone turned up once. The CDR3 loop spans 15 amino acids. V shed 7 bases, J shed 6 bases, and the junction held 10 bases outside the gene matches. Per the germline V gene, CDR1 is LNHDA and CDR2 is SQIVND (reference sequence). The specimen sequenced was T cells isolated from PBMCs. The receptor's source is a human donor in good health. The rearrangement uses TRBV19 and TRBJ2-1, with 9 nucleotides matching TRBD2. The CDR3 region is CASTSGTSNGNEQFF. The CDR3 region has the DNA TGTGCCAGTACCTCCGGGACTAGCAACGGCAATGAGCAGTTCTTC.